This TCR beta chain was observed in a study of response to subunit inactivated influenza vaccine. TCRdb itself ran the RT-PCR reads through MiXCR, one entry per CDR3 protein. The sample has some 500,000 distinct CDR3 sequences; approximately 16% are singletons. Trimming took 6 bases from V and 2 from J, leaving 5 bases between them. CDR1 and CDR2 (germline): MDHEN, SYDVKM. This CDR3 spans 12 amino acids. Material: CD4+ T cells sorted from PBMCs, obtained about 24 months after vaccination. The TCR originated in a man between 50 and 70 years old who received an inactivated influenza vaccine. This chain joins TRBV28 and TRBJ2-1, with D hard to call. DNA for the CDR3: TGTGCCAGCAGGGGCACCTACAATGAGCAGTTCTTC. Its protein is CASRGTYNEQFF. Filled out from reference TRBV28 and TRBJ2-1, the complete variable domain reads DVKVTQSSRYLVKRTGEKVFLECVQDMDHENMFWYRQDPGLGLRLIYFSYDVKMKEKGDIPEGYSVSREKKERFSLILESASTNQTSMYLCASRGTYNEQFFGPGTRLTVL.